The subject of this entry is one TCR beta chain. Cycle 7 day 1, cycle 4 day 1, and baseline were the timepoints at which blood was sampled. The data derive from a study of OX40 agonist ivuxolimab in advanced cancers. Germline CDR1 is SGHRS and CDR2 is YFSETQ. The CDR3 consists of 15 residues. Trimming took 4 bases from V and 4 from J, leaving 15 bases between them. Produced via immunoSEQ multiplex PCR; TCRdb's table is partial and in-frame only. The sample carries tens of thousands of clones, approximately 89% recorded once. The clonotype comes from an adult with an advanced solid tumor such as melanoma, head and neck, liver or kidney cancer. The starting material was CD4+ or CD8+ T cells sorted from blood, obtained in a trial of the OX40 agonist ivuxolimab. V and J are TRBV5-1 and TRBJ1-3; possible D gene TRBD1, 6 bases. The chain's CDR3 is CASSDRTDSGNTIYF. The CDR3 nucleotides read TGCGCCAGCAGCGACAGGACAGATTCCGGAAACACCATATATTTT.